What follows is one TCR beta chain and its context. These data belong to a study of blood T cell repertoires in COVID-19. Study-wide context: The origin of the acute and convalescent COVID-19 samples was the United States, Italy and Spain. PBMCs, B-cell-depleted T cells, or T cells provided the cDNA or gDNA that made up the material.

The Seattle site enrolled patients during active infection and followed them longitudinally. As processed by the authors: It was from reference gene primer amplification that nucleated cell counts were estimated. Some clones are missing from TCRdb's copy, which holds only in-frame ones; the method was immunoSEQ multiplex PCR. V, J and clone size derive from that table, while D and trimming were established from the DNA sequence. Here the sample spans roughly 380,000 clones, roughly 90% being singletons. CDR1 SGHDN and CDR2 FVKESK come from the germline V gene. V was shortened by 1 base and J by 6 bases, with 6 bases between the two germline ends. CDR3 length: 13 residues.

The sequence derives from a woman aged 55-70 years with COVID-19, enrolled during active disease. Material for sequencing was peripheral blood. This chain joins TRBV14 and TRBJ2-2; D ambiguous. The CDR3 reads CASSQVTAGELFF. The CDR3 DNA reads TGTGCCAGCAGCCAAGTAACAGCCGGGGAGCTGTTTTTT.